This is a list of T cell receptor beta chains from one sample in a study of response to subunit inactivated influenza vaccine. Via MiXCR, TCRdb re-called the RT-PCR reads, giving one row per CDR3 protein. This table has about 570,000 distinct CDR3 sequences, approximately 12% appearing once. The specimen comprised PBMCs from blood, sampled on the day of vaccination. These receptors were collected from a man in his fifties who received an inactivated influenza vaccine. The CDR3 runs from the conserved cysteine through the conserved F or W. Fields, in order: J gene, V gene, clone size, D gene, CDR3 length, CDR3 protein, CDR3 DNA. D genes are given only for firm matches. For some rows the clone size is stated as once, few or many, or as a class when expanded; others skip it.

>TRBJ2-6|TRBV4-3|NA|NA|16
CASSQEIRAGANVLTF
TGCGCCAGCAGCCAAGAGATCCGGGCTGGGGCCAACGTCCTGACTTTC
>TRBJ2-1|TRBV6-2/TRBV6-3|NA|TRBD2|19
CASSSPPGLAGDSYNEQFF
TGTGCCAGCAGTTCCCCTCCTGGACTAGCGGGAGACTCCTACAATGAGCAGTTCTTC
>TRBJ1-1|TRBV4-1|NA|NA|14
CASSQLGLYTEAFF
TGCGCCAGCAGCCAACTCGGGCTCTACACTGAAGCTTTCTTT
>TRBJ2-7|TRBV7-2|few|NA|13
CASSNPGLLEQYF
TGTGCCAGCAGTAATCCGGGACTCCTAGAGCAGTACTTC
>TRBJ2-2|TRBV5-6|NA|NA|16
CASSLADSLNTGELFF
TGTGCCAGCAGCTTGGCAGACAGCCTAAACACCGGGGAGCTGTTTTTT
>TRBJ2-3|TRBV11-1|NA|NA|13
CASSHQNTDTQYF
TGTGCCAGCAGCCATCAGAACACAGATACGCAGTATTTT
>TRBJ2-1|TRBV11-2|NA|NA|14
CASSPARAYNEQFF
TGTGCCAGCAGCCCCGCCAGGGCTTACAATGAGCAGTTCTTC
>TRBJ2-3|TRBV4-1|many|TRBD2|22
CASSQDPWVAGSGPSSTDTQYF
TGCGCCAGCAGCCAAGATCCGTGGGTAGCGGGGTCTGGACCATCTAGCACAGATACGCAGTATTTT
>TRBJ1-2|TRBV12-3/TRBV12-4|few|NA|16
CASRGYYREDIYGYTF
TGTGCCAGCAGAGGCTACTACAGGGAAGATATCTATGGCTACACCTTC
>TRBJ2-3|TRBV7-9|few|TRBD1|15
CASGRLTGSTDTQYF
TGTGCCAGCGGCAGACTGACAGGGAGCACAGATACGCAGTATTTT
>TRBJ2-7|TRBV2|few|TRBD2|13
CASSQSGMYEQYF
TGTGCCAGCAGCCAAAGCGGGATGTACGAGCAGTACTTC
>TRBJ2-7|TRBV6-5|NA|TRBD2|14
CASSSSPDLREQHF
TGTGCCAGCAGTTCTTCCCCTGACCTGCGGGAGCAGCACTTC